The text below deals with one T cell receptor beta chain. The target antigen is unknown. Donors uniformly comprised healthy Caucasians. This sample stems from a study of identical twins. Unmatched junction bases numbered 4, after V lost 6 bases and J lost 3 bases. Per germline, CDR1 ENHRY and CDR2 SYGVKD. The CDR3 is 14 amino acids. TCRdb used MiXCR to reprocess the 5' RACE reads, holding one entry per CDR3 protein. Of 420,000 or so distinct CDR3 sequences listed, less than 20% are singletons. Whole-study findings and limits: The more abundant beta clonotypes in cord blood had fewer insertions, and memory repertoires did not show this. Models predicted less out-of-frame TCR alpha sharing in monozygotic twins than was found. Interpretation of the results relied on cross-sectional statistical analysis and not on following the same donors.

The TCR was taken from a man in his fifties or sixties in good health. V and J are TRBV10-3 and TRBJ1-5, with 8 nucleotides matching TRBD1. Sample: naive T cells sorted from blood. The CDR3 here is CAIRRTGNNQPQHF. CDR3 DNA sequence: TGTGCCATCAGGCGGACAGGGAACAATCAGCCCCAGCATTTT.